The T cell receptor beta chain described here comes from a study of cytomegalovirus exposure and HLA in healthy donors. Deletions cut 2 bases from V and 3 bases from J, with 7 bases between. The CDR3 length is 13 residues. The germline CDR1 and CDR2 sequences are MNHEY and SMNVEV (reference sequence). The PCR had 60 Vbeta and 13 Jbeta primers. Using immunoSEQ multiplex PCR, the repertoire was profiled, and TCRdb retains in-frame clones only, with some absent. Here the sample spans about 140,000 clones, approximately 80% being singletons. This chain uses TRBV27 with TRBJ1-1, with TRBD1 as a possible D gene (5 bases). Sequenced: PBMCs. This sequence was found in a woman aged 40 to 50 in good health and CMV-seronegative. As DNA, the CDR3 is TGTGCCAGCAGTTTAGCCAGGGACACTGAAGCTTTCTTT. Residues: CASSLARDTEAFF.